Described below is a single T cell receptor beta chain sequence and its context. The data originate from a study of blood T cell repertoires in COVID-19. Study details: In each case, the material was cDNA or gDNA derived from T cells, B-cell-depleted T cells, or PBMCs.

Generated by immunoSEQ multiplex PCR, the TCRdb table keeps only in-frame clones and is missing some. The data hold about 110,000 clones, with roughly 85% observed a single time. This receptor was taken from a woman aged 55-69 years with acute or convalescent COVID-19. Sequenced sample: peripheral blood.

CDR3 amino acids: CASSSTGINTGELFF. The CDR3 DNA is TGCGCCAGCAGCTCCACAGGGATAAACACCGGGGAGCTGTTTTTT. This rearrangement joins TRBV5-1 to TRBJ2-2; TRBD1 is a possible D gene (6 bases). Germline V CDR1 and CDR2: SGHRS, YFSETQ. CDR3 size: 15 residues. V was trimmed by 3 bases and J by 2 bases, leaving 11 bases between them.